This T cell receptor beta chain was recovered during a study of beta chain features in type 1 diabetes. Study-level background: What patients shared with healthy donors was a similar profile of age, gender and cell yields. Broader study findings: Among all four CD4+ subsets, Type 1 diabetes patients had TCRB CDR3s that were moderately but significantly shorter. Lower insertion and higher deletion counts appeared at VDJ junctions in type 1 diabetes patients.

V dropped 0 bases and J dropped 4 bases, with 12 bases sitting between them. The CDR3 has 15 residues. Germline lookup yields CDR1 SGHRS and CDR2 YFSETQ. Details on this clone: What it recognizes is unknown.

Via CD45RO/CCR7/CD25/CD127/CD95/CD27, cells of the CD4+ naive, central memory, regulatory and stem cell-like memory subsets were sorted. Sequencing targeted expressed TCRB transcripts, as all isolated RNA had been reverse transcribed. Assay: immunoSEQ multiplex PCR; the TCRdb copy retains only in-frame clones and omits some. The sample records 60,000 or so clones, roughly half being singletons. This TCR came from a woman aged 40-49 years with type 1 diabetes. The rearrangement links TRBV5-1 to TRBJ2-3; possible D gene TRBD2, 6 bases. The sequencing input was Tregs from blood. The CDR3 is CASSLDGGASDTQYF. As DNA, the CDR3 is TGCGCCAGCAGCTTGGACGGCGGGGCATCAGATACGCAGTATTTT.